One and the same sample provided the 26 T cell receptor beta chains below, sequenced in a study of T-cell reconstitution after alpha-beta-depleted transplantation in children. Unique molecular identifiers tagged the TCRbeta library. TCRdb processed the PCR reads anew with MiXCR; each CDR3 protein has one entry. The sample contains 200,000 to 250,000 distinct CDR3 sequences, 25% of which appear only once. The sample in question was PBMCs, obtained before TCRalphabeta/CD19-depleted stem cell transplant. All receptors derive from a girl aged 2 to 9 with Fanconi anemia, due to receive a stem cell transplant.

The V gene is TRBV25-1, the J gene TRBJ2-7, with D perhaps TRBD1 (6 bases). Germline V CDR1 and CDR2: MGHDK, SYGVNS. The germline V and J ends were trimmed by 5 bases and 7 bases, with 24 bases remaining between them. There are 16 residues in the CDR3. CDR3 in amino acids: CASSPNYRVVEGEQYF. In DNA, the CDR3 is TGTGCCAGCAGTCCAAATTACAGGGTGGTGGAAGGGGAGCAGTACTTC.

This clonotype was recorded a few times. This chain links TRBV20-1 with TRBJ2-1; 9 bases line up with TRBD2. This CDR3 region has 16 residues. The germline gives CDR1 DFQATT, CDR2 SNEGSKA (reference sequence). J was trimmed by 0 bases and V by 5 bases; bases with no gene match: 8. DNA for the CDR3: TGCAGTGCTGGGACCCTAGCGGGGAGCTCCTACAATGAGCAGTTCTTC. It yields the protein CSAGTLAGSSYNEQFF.

The gene calls are TRBV2 and TRBJ2-3, with D unclear. The V and J ends lost 7 bases and 4 bases respectively, with 12 bases between them. The CDR3 has 13 residues. Germline CDR1 SNHLY, CDR2 FYNNEI. The CDR3 loop is CASNSRTPDTQYF. The DNA for the CDR3 is TGTGCCAGCAATTCAAGGACCCCAGATACGCAGTATTTT.

The table lists this clonotype with many counts. The genes are TRBV25-1 and TRBJ2-7; the D gene is possibly TRBD1 (5 bases). The CDR3 is 12 amino acids. Trimming took off 4 bases at V and 2 bases at J, with 6 bases between the two ends. Germline CDR1 and CDR2: MGHDK and SYGVNS. The CDR3 is CASSAGTYEQYF. The CDR3 DNA is TGTGCCAGCAGTGCAGGGACCTACGAGCAGTACTTC.

The chain joins TRBV29-1 to TRBJ2-7, with TRBD2 matching 11 bases. Germline CDR1 and CDR2: SQVTM and ANQGSEA. V shed 6 bases and J 4 bases; nucleotides not matched to a gene: 2. The CDR3 extends over 12 amino acids. The CDR3, as DNA: TGCAGCGTATCTAGCGGGAGGTACGAGCAGTACTTC. Amino acid sequence: CSVSSGRYEQYF.

This clonotype occurred a few times. CDR3 residues: CSVVARFQETQYF. CDR3 sequence (DNA): TGCAGCGTTGTCGCACGCTTCCAAGAGACCCAGTACTTC. This chain joins TRBV29-1 and TRBJ2-5, with D uncertain. The germline gives CDR1 SQVTM, CDR2 ANQGSEA. With 4 bases removed from V and 1 base from J, the gap between germline ends came to 10 bases. CDR3 length: 13 amino acids.

The sample holds a few counts of this clonotype. The chain is built from TRBV3-1 and TRBJ2-1; 7 bases line up with TRBD2. Per germline, CDR1 LGHDT and CDR2 YNNKEL (reference sequence). The junction had 10 bases not matched to a gene; V was cut back by 4 bases and J by 1 base. The CDR3 sequence is 17 residues long. The CDR3 DNA follows: TGTGCCAGCAGCCTCGGATGGGAGGGCAGTTCCTACAATGAGCAGTTCTTC. Translating gives CASSLGWEGSSYNEQFF.

This clonotype turned up a few times. The V call is TRBV5-1, the J call TRBJ2-7; D could derive from TRBD1 or TRBD2 (5 bases each). CDR1 is SGHRS and CDR2 is YFSETQ in the germline V gene. Trimming removed 3 bases at V and 3 bases at J, with 13 bases between. The CDR3 totals 14 residues. The CDR3 protein is CASSSEAGSYEQYF. CDR3 DNA sequence: TGCGCCAGCAGCTCGGAGGCAGGGAGCTACGAGCAGTACTTC.

This clonotype has ten or more counts. The chain carries TRBV7-2 and TRBJ2-2; tentatively, D is TRBD2 (6 bases). Germline V CDR1 and CDR2: SGHTA, FQGNSA. CDR3 length equals 14 residues. V was pared by 6 bases and J by 3 bases, with 11 bases between. CDR3 in amino acids: CASREGPYTGELFF. CDR3 nucleotides: TGTGCCAGCAGGGAGGGGCCTTACACCGGGGAGCTGTTTTTT.

This clonotype turned up a few times. This sequence joins TRBV5-1 and TRBJ2-7; possible D gene TRBD1, 5 bases. The ends were cut back, 4 bases at V and 6 bases at J, with 11 bases in the middle. This CDR3 comprises 12 residues. The V gene's germline CDR1 is SGHRS and CDR2 YFSETQ. The CDR3 region has the DNA TGCGCCAGCAGCCCCGACAGTAGCGAGCAGTACTTC. Translated, it gives CASSPDSSEQYF.

This clonotype was observed once. The rearrangement joins TRBV7-2 to TRBJ1-6; tentative D call: TRBD1 (6 bases). V dropped 5 bases and J dropped 10 bases, with 15 bases sitting between them. The CDR3 runs to 14 residues. The germline CDR1 and CDR2 sequences are SGHTA and FQGNSA. As DNA, the CDR3 is TGTGCCAGCAGCCGGACAGCCCTCTCGTCACCCCTCCACTTT. Its translation is CASSRTALSSPLHF.

A few counts support this clonotype. This sequence may be a read error, since a much larger clone differs from it by one base. The chain combines TRBV20-1 with TRBJ2-3, with no clear D. Germline assignment: CDR1 DFQATT and CDR2 SNEGSKA (reference sequence). The CDR3 is 13 residues long. For the CDR3, the DNA is TGCAGTGCTTACGGATTACTCACATATACGCAGTATTTT. As protein: CSAYGLLTYTQYF.

The J gene is TRBJ2-7, the V gene TRBV18; D ambiguous. CDR3 length equals 12 residues. Trimming left V 2 bases short and J 3 bases short, with 5 bases between. Germline-derived CDR1 and CDR2 are KGHSH and LQKENI. The CDR3: CASSPERYEQYF. Written as DNA, the CDR3 is TGTGCCAGCTCACCAGAACGCTACGAGCAGTACTTC.

This clonotype was seen only a few times. The gene calls are TRBV29-1 and TRBJ2-7; 10 bases agree with TRBD2. V trimming: 7 bases; J trimming: 4 bases; junction bases outside the gene matches: 13. In germline, CDR1 is SQVTM, CDR2 ANQGSEA. The CDR3 consists of 15 residues. The CDR3 sequence is CSGLLAGVRGYEQYF. The CDR3 coding sequence is TGCAGCGGACTCCTAGCGGGAGTGAGGGGTTACGAGCAGTACTTC.

This clonotype appeared many times. The chain joins TRBV5-5 to TRBJ2-1, with D perhaps matching TRBD1 (6 bases). Trimming took off 1 base at V and 6 bases at J, with 14 bases between the two ends. This CDR3 spans 15 amino acids. Per germline, CDR1 SGHKS and CDR2 YYEKEE (reference sequence). CDR3 residues: CASSLHLQGGNEQFF. As DNA, the CDR3 is TGTGCCAGCAGCTTGCACTTACAGGGTGGCAATGAGCAGTTCTTC.

The table lists this clonotype with a count of one. The chain carries TRBV2 and TRBJ2-7; D gene unclear. The V end lost 8 bases, the J end lost 3 bases, and 11 bases lay between the germline ends. Germline V gene sequence: CDR1 SNHLY, CDR2 FYNNEI. The CDR3 sequence is 12 residues long. CDR3 coding DNA: TGTGCCAGCCTTGGTGAGGACTACGAGCAGTACTTC. Protein sequence: CASLGEDYEQYF.

This chain links TRBV7-3 with TRBJ2-5; the match to TRBD1 covers 7 bases. The germline V gene has CDR1 SGHTA and CDR2 FQGTGA. With 5 bases clipped from V and 4 bases from J, the junction kept 10 bases outside the gene matches. The CDR3 runs to 15 residues. The CDR3 coding sequence is TGTGCCAGCAGCCGCCGGGGACAGAGGGGAGAGACCCAGTACTTC. This translates into CASSRRGQRGETQYF.

The V gene is TRBV30, the J gene TRBJ2-3; D uncertain. There are 18 residues in the CDR3. The V gene's germline CDR1 is GTSNPN and CDR2 SVGIG (reference sequence). Trimming left V 1 base short and J 8 bases short, with 28 bases between. DNA of the CDR3: TGTGCCTGGAGTGAAGTCAGATGGAGCGACATTGTGTTAGGTACGCAGTATTTT. This encodes CAWSEVRWSDIVLGTQYF.

Only a few counts were recorded for this clonotype. The chain has TRBV29-1 and TRBJ2-3, with TRBD1 as a possible D gene (6 bases). With 3 bases removed from V and 2 bases from J, the gap between germline ends came to 9 bases. This CDR3 comprises 13 residues. Germline CDR1 is SQVTM and CDR2 is ANQGSEA. CDR3 protein: CSVDDRNTDTQYF. The CDR3 DNA follows: TGCAGCGTTGACGACAGGAACACAGATACGCAGTATTTT.

A few counts support this clonotype. This rearrangement joins TRBV11-3 to TRBJ2-5, with D possibly being TRBD1 (7 bases). This CDR3 is 16 amino acids long. Deletions cut 1 base from V and 2 bases from J, with 14 bases between. Germline V gene data show CDR1 as SGHNT and CDR2 as YENEEA. The CDR3 coding sequence is TGTGCCAGCAGCTTAGGCGGGACAGCGACTCAAGAGACCCAGTACTTC. It translates to CASSLGGTATQETQYF. Filled out from reference TRBV11-3 and TRBJ2-5, the complete variable domain reads EAGVVQSPRYKIIEKKQPVAFWCNPISGHNTLYWYLQNLGQGPELLIRYENEEAVDDSQLPKDRFSAERLKGVDSTLKIQPAELGDSAVYLCASSLGGTATQETQYFGPGTRLLVL.

This clonotype was counted many times. This sequence joins TRBV20-1 and TRBJ2-2; possibly TRBD2 for D (5 bases). Looked up from germline, CDR1 is DFQATT and CDR2 is SNEGSKA (reference sequence). The CDR3 is made up of 12 amino acids. V was trimmed by 4 bases and J by 5 bases, leaving 8 bases between them. CDR3 sequence (DNA): TGCAGTGCTACTGAGGGTACCGGGGAGCTGTTTTTT. Protein product: CSATEGTGELFF.

This clonotype appeared a few times. The chain has TRBV5-4 and TRBJ1-1; D perhaps matches TRBD1 (6 bases). The CDR3 extends over 14 amino acids. With 4 bases removed from V and 4 bases from J, the gap between germline ends came to 14 bases. Germline lookup yields CDR1 SGHNT and CDR2 YYREEE (reference sequence). The CDR3 loop reads CASSGSRTVTEAFF. As DNA, the CDR3 is TGTGCCAGCAGCGGTAGCCGGACAGTCACTGAAGCTTTCTTT.

This clonotype was seen more than once but under ten times. J is TRBJ2-3 and V is TRBV20-1, with 9 positions matching TRBD1. Losses at the gene ends were 3 bases for V and 1 base for J; bases not matched to a gene: 2. CDR1 and CDR2 from the germline V gene are DFQATT and SNEGSKA (reference sequence). The CDR3 spans 14 residues. The CDR3 is CSASGDRGTDTQYF. CDR3 nucleotide sequence: TGCAGTGCTAGTGGGGACAGGGGCACAGATACGCAGTATTTT.

This clonotype has at least ten counts. The chain is built from TRBV5-1 and TRBJ2-7; unclear D gene. The germline V gene has CDR1 SGHRS and CDR2 YFSETQ. V was trimmed by 0 bases and J by 3 bases, leaving 10 bases between them. This CDR3 has 14 amino acids. The CDR3 loop reads CASSLDGRRYEQYF. As DNA, the CDR3 is TGCGCCAGCAGCTTGGATGGACGGCGCTACGAGCAGTACTTC.

This clonotype has just a few counts. The gene calls are TRBV20-1 and TRBJ2-5, with D unresolved. This CDR3 contains 10 residues. The germline V gene encodes CDR1 DFQATT and CDR2 SNEGSKA (reference sequence). V was pared by 4 bases and J by 1 base, with 1 base between. The CDR3 nucleotides read TGCAGTGCTACCCAAGAGACCCAGTACTTC. Its translation is CSATQETQYF.

This chain uses TRBV28 with TRBJ2-5; D perhaps matches TRBD1 (6 bases). The CDR3 is made up of 17 amino acids. Trimming stripped 3 bases from V and 2 bases from J, with 19 bases between. Germline lookup yields CDR1 MDHEN and CDR2 SYDVKM. CDR3 nucleotide sequence: TGTGCCAGCAGTTTTGCAGGTGGACAGAGATTACAAGAGACCCAGTACTTC. This codes for CASSFAGGQRLQETQYF.